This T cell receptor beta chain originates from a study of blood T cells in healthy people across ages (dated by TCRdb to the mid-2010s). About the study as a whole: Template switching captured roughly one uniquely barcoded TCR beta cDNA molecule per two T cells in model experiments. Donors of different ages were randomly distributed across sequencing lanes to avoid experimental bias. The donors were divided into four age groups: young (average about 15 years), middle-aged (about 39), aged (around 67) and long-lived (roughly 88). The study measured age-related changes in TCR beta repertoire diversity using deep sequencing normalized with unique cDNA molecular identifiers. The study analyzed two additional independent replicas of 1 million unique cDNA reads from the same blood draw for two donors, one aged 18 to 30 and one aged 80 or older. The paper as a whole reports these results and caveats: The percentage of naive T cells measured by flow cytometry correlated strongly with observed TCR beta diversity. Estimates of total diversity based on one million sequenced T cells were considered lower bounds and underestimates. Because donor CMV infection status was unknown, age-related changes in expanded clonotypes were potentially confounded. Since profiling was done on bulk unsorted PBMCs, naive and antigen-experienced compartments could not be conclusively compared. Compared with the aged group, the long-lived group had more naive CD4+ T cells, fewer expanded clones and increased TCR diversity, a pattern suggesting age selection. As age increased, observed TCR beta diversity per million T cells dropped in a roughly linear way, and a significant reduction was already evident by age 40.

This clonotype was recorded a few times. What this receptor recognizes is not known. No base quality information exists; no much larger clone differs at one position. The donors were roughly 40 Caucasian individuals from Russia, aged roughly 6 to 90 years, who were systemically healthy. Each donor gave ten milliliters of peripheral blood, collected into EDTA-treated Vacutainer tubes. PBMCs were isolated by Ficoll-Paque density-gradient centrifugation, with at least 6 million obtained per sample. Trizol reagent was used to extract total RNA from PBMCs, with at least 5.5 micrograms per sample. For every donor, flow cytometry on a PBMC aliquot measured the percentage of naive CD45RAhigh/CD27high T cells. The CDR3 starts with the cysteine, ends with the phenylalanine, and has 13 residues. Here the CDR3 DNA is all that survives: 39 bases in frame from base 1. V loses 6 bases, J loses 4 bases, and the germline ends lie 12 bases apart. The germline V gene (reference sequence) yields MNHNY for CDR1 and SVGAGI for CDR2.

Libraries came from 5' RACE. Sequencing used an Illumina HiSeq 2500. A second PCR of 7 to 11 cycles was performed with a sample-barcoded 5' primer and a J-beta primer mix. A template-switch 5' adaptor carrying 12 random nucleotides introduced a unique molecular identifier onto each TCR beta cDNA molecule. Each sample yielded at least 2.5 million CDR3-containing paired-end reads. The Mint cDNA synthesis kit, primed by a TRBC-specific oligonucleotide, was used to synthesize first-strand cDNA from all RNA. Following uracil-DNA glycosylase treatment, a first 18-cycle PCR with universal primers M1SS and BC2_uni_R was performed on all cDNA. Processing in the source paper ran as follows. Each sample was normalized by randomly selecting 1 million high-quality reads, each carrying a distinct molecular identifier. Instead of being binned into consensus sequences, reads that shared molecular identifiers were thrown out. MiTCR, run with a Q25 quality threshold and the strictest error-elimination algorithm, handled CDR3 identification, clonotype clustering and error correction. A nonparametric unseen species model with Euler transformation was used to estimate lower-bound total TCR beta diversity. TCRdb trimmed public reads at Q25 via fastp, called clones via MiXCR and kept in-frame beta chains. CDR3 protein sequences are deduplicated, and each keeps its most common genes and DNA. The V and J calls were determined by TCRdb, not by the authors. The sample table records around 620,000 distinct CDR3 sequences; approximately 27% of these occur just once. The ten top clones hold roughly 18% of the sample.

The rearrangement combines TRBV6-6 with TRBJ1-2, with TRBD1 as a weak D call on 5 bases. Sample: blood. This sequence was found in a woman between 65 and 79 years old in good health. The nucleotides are TGTGCCAGCAGCCCTTCGGGGCGCTATGGCTACACCTTC. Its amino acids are CASSPSGRYGYTF.